This passage covers 20 T cell receptor beta chains from one sample sequenced in a study of T cells after yellow fever vaccination. One entry per CDR3 protein, called by TCRdb with MiXCR from the 5' RACE reads. The sample consists of under 700,000 distinct CDR3 sequences, about a sixth of them appearing once. The specimen comprised PBMCs, sampled about 5 days after the first yellow fever vaccination. The receptors were sampled from a man aged 18 to 29 who received the YFV17D yellow fever vaccine.

This clonotype occurred a few times. The V and J genes are TRBV28 and TRBJ2-7, with a possible D match to TRBD1 (6 bases). Germline V gene lookup returns CDR1 MDHEN and CDR2 SYDVKM. V lost 4 bases, J lost 3 bases, and 19 bases lay in between. This CDR3 region has 16 residues. The CDR3 nucleotides read TGTGCCAGCAGTTCCTCTCATTACCGGACAGTCTACGAGCAGTACGTC. Its protein is CASSSSHYRTVYEQYV.

The chain joins TRBV20-1 to TRBJ2-5, with D maybe TRBD2 (5 bases). Deletions cut 3 bases from V and 2 bases from J, with 10 bases between. The germline CDR1 and CDR2 sequences are DFQATT and SNEGSKA (reference sequence). The CDR3 sequence is 13 residues long. The CDR3 nucleotides are TGCAGTGCTAGGAACCCGGGGCAAGAGACCCAGTACTTC. It translates to CSARNPGQETQYF.

This chain's CDR3 is CSAAGTGTGEQYF. DNA for the CDR3: TGCAGTGCCGCGGGGACAGGGACTGGCGAGCAGTACTTC. The chain carries TRBV20-1 and TRBJ2-7, with 9 bases matching TRBD1. CDR3 size: 13 residues. CDR1 and CDR2 from the germline V gene are DFQATT and SNEGSKA (reference sequence). V was clipped by 6 bases and J by 6 bases; unmatched bases: 9.

This clonotype was detected only a few times. V and J are TRBV2 and TRBJ2-5; weak D call: TRBD2 (5 bases). Germline V gene sequence: CDR1 SNHLY, CDR2 FYNNEI. The CDR3 has 13 residues. Trimming left V 4 bases short and J 3 bases short, with 9 bases between. The CDR3 is CASSGSGEETQYF. CDR3 DNA: TGTGCCAGCAGTGGGAGCGGTGAAGAGACCCAGTACTTC.

The gene calls are TRBV29-1 and TRBJ2-1, with D perhaps matching TRBD2 (6 bases). Per the germline V gene, CDR1 is SQVTM and CDR2 is ANQGSEA. The V gene lost 7 bases and the J gene lost 6 bases, with 19 bases spanning the gap. This CDR3 spans 14 amino acids. The CDR3 protein is CSARLTGLINEQFF. Here the CDR3 DNA reads TGCAGCGCCCGCTTGACGGGACTCATCAATGAGCAGTTCTTC.

This chain joins TRBV28 and TRBJ2-1, with D maybe TRBD2 (5 bases). The V and J ends lost 1 base and 2 bases respectively, with 12 bases between them. The germline CDR1 and CDR2 sequences are MDHEN and SYDVKM. This CDR3 comprises 16 residues. DNA of the CDR3: TGTGCCAGCAGTTTATTCGGCGGGCCTCCCTACAATGAGCAGTTCTTC. Its translation is CASSLFGGPPYNEQFF.

The chain has TRBV25-1 and TRBJ2-7, with 8 bases fitting TRBD1. Germline V CDR1 and CDR2: MGHDK, SYGVNS. The CDR3 runs 13 residues. V trimming: 3 bases; J trimming: 2 bases; junction bases outside the gene matches: 0. CDR3 protein: CASSDRGPYEQYF. CDR3 nucleotides: TGTGCCAGCAGTGACAGGGGGCCCTACGAGCAGTACTTC.

This clonotype was recorded many times. The CDR3 sequence is CASSQVRGGETQYF. The CDR3 DNA reads as TGCGCCAGCAGCCAAGTCAGGGGTGGAGAGACCCAGTACTTC. The genes are TRBV4-3 and TRBJ2-5, with D maybe TRBD1 (6 bases). The germline gives CDR1 LGHNA, CDR2 YSLEER. The germline V and J ends were trimmed by 1 base and 4 bases, with 10 bases remaining between them. The CDR3 consists of 14 residues.

This chain connects TRBV3-1 to TRBJ1-5, with D possibly being TRBD1 (5 bases). CDR3 length equals 15 residues. CDR1 and CDR2 from the germline V gene are LGHDT and YNNKEL (reference sequence). Deletions cut 3 bases from V and 3 bases from J, with 12 bases between. The CDR3 DNA reads TGTGCCAGCAGCCAGGCAACAGGTGTCAATCAGCCCCAGCATTTT. It translates to CASSQATGVNQPQHF.

CDR3 sequence (DNA): TGTGCCAGCAGCCAGCGGACCGTTACAGGCACAGATACGCAGTATTTT. Translated: CASSQRTVTGTDTQYF. The genes are TRBV7-2 and TRBJ2-3; perhaps TRBD2 as D (5 bases). The CDR3 is 16 residues long. The V and J ends lost 5 bases and 1 base respectively, with 16 bases between them. Germline lookup yields CDR1 SGHTA and CDR2 FQGNSA.

The chain uses TRBV6-2 or TRBV6-3 and TRBJ1-2; the match to TRBD1 covers 7 bases. Germline CDR1 MNHEY, CDR2 SVGEGT. The length of the CDR3 is 17 residues. The V gene end was trimmed by 0 bases and the J gene end by 6 bases; junction bases not matched to a gene: 13. The CDR3 DNA reads as TGTGCCAGCAGTTACTCGCCACGACAGGGACTGAGACATGGCTACACCTTC. Translated: CASSYSPRQGLRHGYTF.

Of note for this clonotype: Mismatch with germline at one junction end may stem from a read error. The chain combines TRBV27 with TRBJ2-7; possibly TRBD1 for D (5 bases). The germline gives CDR1 MNHEY, CDR2 SMNVEV (reference sequence). The CDR3 is 12 amino acids. DNA of the CDR3: TGTGCTAGCAGTTTAGGGCAGGGAAAGCAGTACTTC. It yields the protein CASSLGQGKQYF.

This clonotype was recorded a few times. This rearrangement joins TRBV27 to TRBJ2-3; TRBD2 matches at 7 bases. In germline, CDR1 is MNHEY, CDR2 SMNVEV (reference sequence). This CDR3 has 13 residues. Unmatched junction bases numbered 3, after V lost 6 bases and J lost 3 bases. The CDR3 region is CASRLLATDTQYF. The CDR3 DNA reads TGTGCCAGCAGATTACTAGCGACAGATACGCAGTATTTT.

This clonotype turned up a few times. Here the CDR3 DNA reads TGCGCCAGCAGCCAAGAAATCGGGGTGTACACCGGGGAGCTGTTTTTT. Translation: CASSQEIGVYTGELFF. This chain joins TRBV4-3 and TRBJ2-2; perhaps TRBD2 as D (5 bases). V was cut by 0 bases and J by 3 bases, with 11 bases left in between. Germline lookup yields CDR1 LGHNA and CDR2 YSLEER. This CDR3 comprises 16 residues.

V gene TRBV18 combines with J gene TRBJ1-5, with D unresolved. The CDR3 consists of 16 residues. The ends were cut back, 6 bases at V and 6 bases at J, with 21 bases in the middle. The germline CDR1 and CDR2 sequences are KGHSH and LQKENI. The CDR3 nucleotides read TGTGCCAGCTCCCCCCCCCCTGGAGGACGGGGTCAGCCCCAGCATTTT. Protein: CASSPPPGGRGQPQHF.

This clonotype was detected a few times. The V gene is TRBV20-1, the J gene TRBJ2-7, with no clear D. The germline gives CDR1 DFQATT, CDR2 SNEGSKA (reference sequence). V was clipped by 1 base and J by 3 bases, with 10 bases between them. CDR3 length equals 13 residues. Here the CDR3 DNA reads TGCAGTGCTAGAGGGTCGTTAGGCTACGAGCAGTACGTC. Protein product: CSARGSLGYEQYV.

The rearrangement links TRBV12-5 to TRBJ2-5; 11 nucleotides align to TRBD1. The V gene's germline CDR1 is LGHNT and CDR2 FRNRAP. Trimming cost V 5 bases and J 3 bases; bases outside gene matches: 11. This CDR3 region has 17 residues. The CDR3 coding sequence is TGTGCTAGTGGTCCGGAATGGACAGGGGGCGCCGAAGAGACCCAGTACTTC. Its protein is CASGPEWTGGAEETQYF.

This clonotype was observed a few times. The genes are TRBV12-3 or TRBV12-4 and TRBJ1-5, with D perhaps TRBD1 (5 bases). The CDR3 totals 15 residues. The germline V and J ends were trimmed by 3 bases and 2 bases, with 11 bases remaining between them. The CDR3 here is CASSFAGYGNQPQHF. CDR3 DNA sequence: TGTGCCAGCAGTTTCGCAGGGTATGGCAATCAGCCCCAGCATTTT.

This chain connects TRBV4-3 to TRBJ1-3; the D is unclear. Trimming took off 0 bases at V and 0 bases at J, with 12 bases between the two ends. The CDR3 loop spans 17 amino acids. CDR1 LGHNA and CDR2 YSLEER come from the germline V gene. This chain's CDR3 is CASSQDLEASSGNTIYF. The CDR3 region has the DNA TGCGCCAGCAGCCAAGATCTGGAGGCGAGCTCTGGAAACACCATATATTTT.

V and J are TRBV3-1 and TRBJ2-1; D unclear. Germline V gene sequence: CDR1 LGHDT, CDR2 YNNKEL (reference sequence). The CDR3 contains 15 residues. V gave up 2 bases and J gave up 0 bases, with 8 bases separating them. The CDR3 here is CASSQPLSSYNEQFF. In nucleotides, the CDR3 is TGTGCCAGCAGCCAACCCCTTAGCTCCTACAATGAGCAGTTCTTC.